Shown below are 30 T cell receptor beta chains from a single sample sequenced in a study of blood T cell repertoires in COVID-19. The table came from immunoSEQ multiplex PCR; TCRdb's copy has only in-frame clones and leaves some out. The profile covers approximately 94,000 clones, with just under 80% appearing a single time and around 30% taken by the ten largest. Material for sequencing was peripheral blood. These receptors were taken from a man between 70 and 80 years old with active or convalescent COVID-19.

This chain joins TRBV9 and TRBJ2-2; D might be TRBD2 (6 bases). Germline V CDR1 and CDR2: SGDLS, YYNGEE. This CDR3 region has 17 residues. The V and J ends lost 4 bases and 2 bases respectively, with 18 bases between them. CDR3 nucleotides: TGTGCCAGCAGCCTCTCCGGGTCGGGAGCCAACACCGGGGAGCTGTTTTTT. Translation gives CASSLSGSGANTGELFF.

The chain joins TRBV18 to TRBJ2-2; D is possibly TRBD1 (5 bases). The CDR3 length is 15 residues. The ends were cut back, 2 bases at V and 4 bases at J, with 11 bases in the middle. In germline, CDR1 is KGHSH, CDR2 LQKENI. CDR3 residues: CASSPMGRGTGELFF. Written as DNA, the CDR3 is TGTGCCAGCTCACCAATGGGGCGTGGCACCGGGGAGCTGTTTTTT.

The chain couples TRBV5-6 to TRBJ2-7, with 9 bases aligning to TRBD1. CDR1 SGHDT and CDR2 YYEEEE come from the germline V gene. The CDR3 covers 16 residues. V was clipped by 4 bases and J by 1 base; unmatched bases: 9. The CDR3 coding sequence is TGTGCCAGCAGCGTATCAACAGGGGGCCGATCCTACGAGCAGTACTTC. Translation gives CASSVSTGGRSYEQYF.

This rearrangement joins TRBV7-8 to TRBJ2-1, with D possibly being TRBD2 (6 bases). The CDR3 extends over 16 amino acids. Per germline, CDR1 SGHVS and CDR2 FQNEAQ. Trimming removed 2 bases at V and 2 bases at J, with 13 bases between. As DNA, the CDR3 is TGTGCCAGCAGCTTACTAGCGATGAGCGCCTACAATGAGCAGTTCTTC. Its translation: CASSLLAMSAYNEQFF. Looking up the rest from reference TRBV7-8 and TRBJ2-1 gives the full variable domain: GAGVSQSPRYKVAKRGQDVALRCDPISGHVSLFWYQQALGQGPEFLTYFQNEAQLDKSGLPSDRFFAERPEGSVSTLKIQRTQQEDSAVYLCASSLLAMSAYNEQFFGPGTRLTVL.

V is TRBV10-1 and J is TRBJ2-7; 7 bases are a match to TRBD2. Germline CDR1 and CDR2: WNHNN and SYGVQD (reference sequence). This CDR3 has 13 amino acids. With 7 bases clipped from V and 4 bases from J, the junction kept 7 bases outside the gene matches. The CDR3 loop reads CASKLGGGYEQYF. The CDR3 coding sequence is TGCGCCAGCAAATTGGGGGGAGGGTACGAGCAGTACTTC.

V gene TRBV30 combines with J gene TRBJ2-6; D ambiguous. The CDR3 has 14 amino acids. CDR1 GTSNPN and CDR2 SVGIG come from the germline V gene (reference sequence). V was pared by 6 bases and J by 7 bases, with 16 bases between. This CDR3 reads CACPQQRIANVLTF. The CDR3 coding sequence is TGTGCCTGTCCCCAACAGAGAATTGCCAACGTCCTGACTTTC.

This clone was picked up a small number of times. V and J are TRBV27 and TRBJ2-2, with D hard to call. V lost 0 bases and J lost 14, with 13 bases in between. This CDR3 spans 13 amino acids. Per germline, CDR1 MNHEY and CDR2 SMNVEV (reference sequence). CDR3 loop: CASSLSPSGGLFF. The CDR3 DNA follows: TGTGCCAGCAGTTTATCCCCATCCGGCGGTCTGTTTTTT.

The V call is TRBV28, the J call TRBJ2-7, with D possibly TRBD2 on 7 matching bases. The germline V gene encodes CDR1 MDHEN and CDR2 SYDVKM. V shed 11 bases and J shed 2 bases, with 13 bases lying between them. The CDR3 extends over 12 amino acids. In DNA form, the CDR3 reads TGTGCCTCCGGGGGGCCCACCTACGAGCAGTACTTC. Residues: CASGGPTYEQYF.

The chain links TRBV7-2 to TRBJ2-7, with a weak D call TRBD2 (6 bases). Trimming stripped 3 bases from V and 7 bases from J, with 13 bases between. The CDR3 is 13 residues long. From germline, CDR1 is SGHTA and CDR2 FQGNSA. CDR3 sequence: CASSFGGRSEQYF. CDR3 sequence (DNA): TGTGCCAGCAGCTTTGGGGGGAGGAGTGAGCAGTACTTC.

The rearrangement uses TRBV28 and TRBJ2-1; maybe TRBD1 (5 bases). The CDR3 consists of 15 residues. Trimming stripped 6 bases from V and 5 bases from J, with 17 bases between. Germline V gene sequence: CDR1 MDHEN, CDR2 SYDVKM. CDR3 coding DNA: TGTGCCAGCAGACCAGGGCCCGAGAACGACAATGAGCAGTTCTTC. Translated: CASRPGPENDNEQFF.

Only a few counts were recorded for this clone. The genes are TRBV5-8 and TRBJ2-5; 8 bases agree with TRBD1. This CDR3 region has 13 residues. V lost 3 bases to trimming and J lost 5 bases; unmatched junction nucleotides: 3. The germline V gene encodes CDR1 SGHTS and CDR2 YDEGEE. CDR3 coding DNA: TGTGCCAGCAGCTCCAGGGGGCGGGAGACCCAGTACTTC. This translates into CASSSRGRETQYF.

This chain links TRBV2 with TRBJ1-5; tentative D call: TRBD1 (6 bases). The CDR3 is made up of 15 amino acids. Germline CDR1 SNHLY, CDR2 FYNNEI. Deletions cut 7 bases from V and 4 bases from J, with 17 bases between. The CDR3 loop reads CASKSEGRGNQPQHF. DNA for the CDR3: TGTGCCAGCAAGTCCGAGGGCAGGGGAAATCAGCCCCAGCATTTT.

The gene calls are TRBV11-2 and TRBJ1-1; D is undetermined. From germline, CDR1 is SGHAT and CDR2 FQNNGV. V was cut by 3 bases and J by 11 bases, with 16 bases left in between. The CDR3 totals 13 residues. The CDR3 DNA sequence: TGTGCCAGCAGCTTTGGAGGAGGAATGGATGCTTTCTTT. It codes for CASSFGGGMDAFF. Drawing the rest from reference TRBV11-2 and TRBJ1-1, the complete variable domain is EAGVAQSPRYKIIEKRQSVAFWCNPISGHATLYWYQQILGQGPKLLIQFQNNGVVDDSQLPKDRFSAERLKGVDSTLKIQPAKLEDSAVYLCASSFGGGMDAFFGQGTRLTVV.

This chain links TRBV4-1 with TRBJ2-7, with TRBD2 identical over 9 bases. V lost 3 bases, J lost 3 bases, and 12 bases stayed unmatched. This CDR3 has 17 amino acids. CDR1 and CDR2 from the germline V gene are MGHRA and YSYEKL. The CDR3 reads CASSQYLAGRYLYEQYF. CDR3 bases: TGCGCCAGCAGCCAGTATCTAGCGGGAAGGTATCTCTACGAGCAGTACTTC.

J is TRBJ2-1 and V is TRBV28; TRBD1 agrees at 10 bases. Germline V CDR1 and CDR2: MDHEN, SYDVKM. With 6 bases clipped from V and 3 bases from J, the junction kept 5 bases outside the gene matches. The CDR3 runs to 15 residues. The CDR3 loop reads CASRPRTGGYNEQFF. CDR3 sequence (DNA): TGTGCCAGCAGACCCCGGACAGGGGGCTACAATGAGCAGTTCTTC.

The chain couples TRBV5-1 to TRBJ2-7; 10 bases agree with TRBD1. This CDR3 spans 16 amino acids. Germline V gene lookup returns CDR1 SGHRS and CDR2 YFSETQ. The V segment lost 1 base and the J segment 0 bases; nucleotides outside the gene matches: 4. CDR3 nucleotide sequence: TGCGCCAGCAGCTTGTCGGGACAGGGGACCTCCTACGAGCAGTACTTC. This gives the protein CASSLSGQGTSYEQYF.

This sequence joins TRBV18 and TRBJ1-2, with TRBD1 matching 7 bases. Trimming cost V 1 base and J 8 bases; bases outside gene matches: 7. The germline V gene has CDR1 KGHSH and CDR2 LQKENI. This CDR3 spans 14 amino acids. CDR3 sequence reads: CASSPLGQEKGYTF. The CDR3 DNA reads as TGTGCCAGCTCACCACTTGGACAGGAGAAGGGCTACACCTTC.

In this sample, this clone turned up a few times. The chain links TRBV6-2 or TRBV6-3 to TRBJ2-1; D gene unclear. V shed 5 bases and J shed 6 bases, with 11 bases lying between them. The CDR3 sequence is 13 residues long. Germline-derived CDR1 and CDR2 are MNHEY and SVGEGT. This CDR3 is CASSAPSGNEQFF. In nucleotides, the CDR3 is TGTGCCAGCAGTGCCCCCTCGGGCAATGAGCAGTTCTTC.

For this clone: The junction differs from germline at one of its ends, possibly a read error. This rearrangement joins TRBV5-4 to TRBJ1-2, with TRBD1 identical over 8 bases. This CDR3 comprises 14 residues. Germline V CDR1 and CDR2: SGHNT, YYREEE (reference sequence). In DNA form, the CDR3 reads TGTGCCAGCACCTTGACAGGGGAGGACTATGGCTACACCTTC. Its translation is CASTLTGEDYGYTF.

The chain links TRBV24-1 to TRBJ1-5; 7 bases are shared with TRBD1. Losses at the gene ends were 7 bases for V and 5 bases for J; bases not matched to a gene: 7. Germline V CDR1 and CDR2: KGHDR, SFDVKD. The CDR3 is made up of 14 amino acids. CDR3 nucleotide sequence: TGTGCCACCAGGGGCAGGGGGAATCATCAGCCCCAGCATTTT. Its protein product is CATRGRGNHQPQHF.

This rearrangement joins TRBV18 to TRBJ1-2; D is perhaps TRBD1 (5 bases). V lost 6 bases and J 4 bases, leaving 12 bases between the germline ends. Germline CDR1 KGHSH, CDR2 LQKENI. The CDR3 loop spans 13 amino acids. The CDR3 region is CASSDGGVYGYTF. In nucleotides, the CDR3 is TGTGCCAGCTCGGATGGAGGGGTCTATGGCTACACCTTC.

J is TRBJ2-1 and V is TRBV15, with TRBD2 matching 12 bases. The germline gives CDR1 LNHNV, CDR2 YYDKDF (reference sequence). This CDR3 is 17 amino acids long. Unmatched junction bases numbered 7, after V lost 4 bases and J lost 3 bases. CDR3 coding DNA: TGTGCCACCAGCACCACGGGACTAGCGGGCTACTACAATGAGCAGTTCTTC. Translating it yields CATSTTGLAGYYNEQFF.

The rearrangement joins TRBV18 to TRBJ2-3, with D possibly being TRBD2 (5 bases). The CDR3 spans 15 residues. V lost 6 bases and J 12 bases, leaving 25 bases between the germline ends. Germline CDR1 and CDR2: KGHSH and LQKENI. CDR3 amino acids: CASSLVGSVGSDQYF. CDR3 nucleotides: TGTGCCAGCTCCCTGGTCGGTAGCGTGGGGAGTGATCAGTATTTT.

The V gene is TRBV11-3, the J gene TRBJ2-3; TRBD2 matches 11 bases. The J segment lost 5 bases and the V segment lost 0 bases, leaving 4 bases of the junction unmatched. Germline V gene data show CDR1 as SGHNT and CDR2 as YENEEA. This CDR3 is 16 amino acids long. CDR3 DNA: TGTGCCAGCAGCTTAGAGGCTAGCGGGGGGCTAGATACGCAGTATTTT. Protein: CASSLEASGGLDTQYF.

This chain joins TRBV5-4 and TRBJ2-2; no definite D call. The CDR3 totals 16 residues. Germline V gives CDR1 SGHNT, CDR2 YYREEE (reference sequence). V was pared by 3 bases and J by 2 bases, with 14 bases between. CDR3 in DNA: TGTGCCAGCAGCTCCTTAGTTCTCTCAAACACCGGGGAGCTGTTTTTT. Translating gives CASSSLVLSNTGELFF. The variable domain in full, completed from reference TRBV5-4 and TRBJ2-2, reads ETGVTQSPTHLIKTRGQQVTLRCSSQSGHNTVSWYQQALGQGPQFIFQYYREEENGRGNFPPRFSGLQFPNYSSELNVNALELDDSALYLCASSSLVLSNTGELFFGEGSRLTVL.

This clone was recorded a few times. The chain is built from TRBV19 and TRBJ2-5; 8 nucleotides match TRBD1. This CDR3 is built from 15 residues. The germline gives CDR1 LNHDA, CDR2 SQIVND (reference sequence). After removal of 4 bases from V and 5 bases from J, the junction contained 9 bases not matched to a gene. CDR3 region: CASSKTGGPQETQYF. The CDR3 DNA follows: TGTGCCAGTAGTAAAACAGGGGGGCCCCAGGAGACCCAGTACTTC.

V gene TRBV2 combines with J gene TRBJ2-5, with a weak D call TRBD1 (7 bases). The CDR3 is 16 amino acids. V lost 5 bases to trimming and J lost 5 bases, with 21 bases between them. Per germline, CDR1 SNHLY and CDR2 FYNNEI. CDR3 sequence reads: CASSIHRGQGGETQYF. CDR3 coding DNA: TGTGCCAGCAGTATCCACAGGGGCCAAGGAGGGGAGACCCAGTACTTC.

The V gene is TRBV6-6, the J gene TRBJ2-7; D might be TRBD2 (5 bases). Per germline, CDR1 MNHNY and CDR2 SVGAGI (reference sequence). The V gene lost 7 bases and the J gene lost 3 bases, with 13 bases spanning the gap. This CDR3 has 13 amino acids. CDR3 in amino acids: CASTHGRDYEQYF. In nucleotides, the CDR3 is TGTGCCAGCACCCACGGACGGGACTACGAGCAGTACTTC.

This rearrangement joins TRBV15 to TRBJ2-3, with 10 bases that match TRBD1. Germline CDR1 and CDR2: LNHNV and YYDKDF (reference sequence). The CDR3 has 15 residues. Germline trimming cut 1 base from V and 5 bases from J; bases unmatched to any gene: 3. In nucleotides, the CDR3 is TGTGCCACCAGCAGAGGAGGGACAGGGGTAGATACGCAGTATTTT. Translation gives CATSRGGTGVDTQYF.

The chain uses TRBV28 and TRBJ1-1, with D possibly TRBD1 on 6 matching bases. V was trimmed by 2 bases and J by 8 bases, leaving 9 bases between them. Germline values: CDR1 MDHEN, CDR2 SYDVKM. The CDR3 contains 12 residues. CDR3 sequence reads: CASSLRGGEAFF. The DNA for the CDR3 is TGTGCCAGCAGTTTAAGGGGGGGGGAAGCTTTCTTT.